This TCR beta chain was observed in a study of blood T cell repertoires in COVID-19. Study-level information: COVID-19 samples from acute and convalescent phases originated in the United States, Italy and Spain.

CDR3 length: 16 residues. Per germline, CDR1 SGHRS and CDR2 YFSETQ. Trimming stripped 4 bases from V and 3 bases from J, with 17 bases between. Per the study methods: Estimated nucleated cell counts came from reference gene primer amplification. The protocol was immunoSEQ multiplex PCR, while the TCRdb copy is restricted to in-frame clones and leaves out a portion. That table gives V, J and clone size, and the DNA gave D and trimming. The sample consists of 130,000 to 150,000 clones, 80% to 90% of them appearing once. This chain uses TRBV5-1 with TRBJ2-1, with a possible D match to TRBD2 (6 bases). The sequenced sample was peripheral blood. This clonotype was sampled from a man between 60 and 75 years old with active or convalescent COVID-19. CDR3 DNA sequence: TGCGCCAGCAGCCTTGTCCCGGGGGTGGGCTACAATGAGCAGTTCTTC. Its protein is CASSLVPGVGYNEQFF.